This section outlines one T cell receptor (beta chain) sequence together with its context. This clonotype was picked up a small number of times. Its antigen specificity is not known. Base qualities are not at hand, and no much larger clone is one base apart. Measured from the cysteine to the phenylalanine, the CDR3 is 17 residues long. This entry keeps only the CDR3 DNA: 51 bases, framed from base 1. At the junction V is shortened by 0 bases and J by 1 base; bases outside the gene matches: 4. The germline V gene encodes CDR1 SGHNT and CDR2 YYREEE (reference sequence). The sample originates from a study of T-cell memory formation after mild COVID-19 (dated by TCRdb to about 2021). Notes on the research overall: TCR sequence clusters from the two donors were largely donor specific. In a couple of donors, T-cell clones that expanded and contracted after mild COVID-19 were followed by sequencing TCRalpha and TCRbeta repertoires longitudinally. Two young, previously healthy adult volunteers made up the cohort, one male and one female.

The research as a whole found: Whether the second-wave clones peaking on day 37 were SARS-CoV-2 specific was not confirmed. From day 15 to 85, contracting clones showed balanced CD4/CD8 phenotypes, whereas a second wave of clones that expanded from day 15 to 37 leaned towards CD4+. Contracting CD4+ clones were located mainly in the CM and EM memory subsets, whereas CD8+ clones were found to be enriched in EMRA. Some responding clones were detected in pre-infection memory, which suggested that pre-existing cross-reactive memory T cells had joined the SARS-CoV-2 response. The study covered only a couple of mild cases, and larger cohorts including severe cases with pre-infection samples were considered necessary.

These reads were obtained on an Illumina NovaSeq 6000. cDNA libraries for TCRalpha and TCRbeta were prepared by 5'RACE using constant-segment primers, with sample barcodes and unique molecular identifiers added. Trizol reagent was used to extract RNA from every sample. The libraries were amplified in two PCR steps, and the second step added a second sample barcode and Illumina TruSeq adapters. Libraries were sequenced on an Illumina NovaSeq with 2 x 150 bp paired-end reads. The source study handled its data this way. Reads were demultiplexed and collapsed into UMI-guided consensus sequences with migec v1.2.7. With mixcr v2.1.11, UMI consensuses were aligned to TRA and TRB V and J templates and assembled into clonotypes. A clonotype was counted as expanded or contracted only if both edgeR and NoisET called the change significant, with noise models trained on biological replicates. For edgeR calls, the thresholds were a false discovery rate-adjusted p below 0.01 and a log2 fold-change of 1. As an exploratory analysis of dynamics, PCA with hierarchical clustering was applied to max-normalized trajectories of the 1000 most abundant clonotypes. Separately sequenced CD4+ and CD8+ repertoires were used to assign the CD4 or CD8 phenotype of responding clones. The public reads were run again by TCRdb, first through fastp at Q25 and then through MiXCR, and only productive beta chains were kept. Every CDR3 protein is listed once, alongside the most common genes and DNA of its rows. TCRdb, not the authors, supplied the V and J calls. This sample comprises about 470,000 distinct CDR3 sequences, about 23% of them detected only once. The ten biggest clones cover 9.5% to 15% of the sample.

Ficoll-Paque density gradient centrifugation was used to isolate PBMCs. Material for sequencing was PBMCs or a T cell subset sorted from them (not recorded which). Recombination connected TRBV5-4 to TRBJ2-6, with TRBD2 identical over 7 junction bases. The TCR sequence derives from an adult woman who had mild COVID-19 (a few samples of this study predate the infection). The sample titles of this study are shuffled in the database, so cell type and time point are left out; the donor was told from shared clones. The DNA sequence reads TGTGCCAGCAGCTTGGGCGGGAGCTGGTCTGGGGCCAACGTCCTGACTTTC. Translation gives CASSLGGSWSGANVLTF.